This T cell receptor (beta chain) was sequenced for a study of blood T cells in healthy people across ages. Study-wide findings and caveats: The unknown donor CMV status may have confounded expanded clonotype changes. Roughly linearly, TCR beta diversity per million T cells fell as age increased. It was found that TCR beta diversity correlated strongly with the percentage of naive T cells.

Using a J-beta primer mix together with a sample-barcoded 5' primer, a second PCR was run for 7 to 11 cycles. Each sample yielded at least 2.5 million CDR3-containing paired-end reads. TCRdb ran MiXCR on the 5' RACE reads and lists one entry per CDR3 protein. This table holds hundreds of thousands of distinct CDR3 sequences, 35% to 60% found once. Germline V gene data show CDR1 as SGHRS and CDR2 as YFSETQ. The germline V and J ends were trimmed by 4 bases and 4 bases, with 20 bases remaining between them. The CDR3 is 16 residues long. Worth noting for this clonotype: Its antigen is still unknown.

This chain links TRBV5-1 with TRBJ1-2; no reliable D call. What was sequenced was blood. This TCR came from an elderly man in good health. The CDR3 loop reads CASSQRTASRAYGYTF. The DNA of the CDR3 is TGCGCCAGCAGCCAAAGGACGGCCTCGCGGGCCTATGGCTACACCTTC.